These 2 T cell receptor beta chains originate from one sample sequenced in a study of shared clonotypes between healthy human individuals. Sequencing used immunoSEQ multiplex PCR; TCRdb keeps in-frame clones, though not all of them. The table lists nearly 1,000,000 clones, around 80% of them singletons. The sample taken for sequencing was memory CD4+ T cells sorted from blood. Subset: CD45RA-negative fraction. The receptor set was obtained from a man aged 18 to 29 in good health.

This chain links TRBV7-9 with TRBJ1-6; D is undetermined. Trimming removed 7 bases at V and 7 bases at J, with 11 bases between. The CDR3 extends over 13 amino acids. Germline V gene lookup returns CDR1 SEHNR and CDR2 FQNEAQ (reference sequence). CDR3 region: CASTLGGNSPLHF. The CDR3 DNA reads TGTGCCAGCACCCTAGGAGGGAATTCACCCCTCCACTTT.

The chain employs TRBV6-6 and TRBJ1-2; 8 bases match TRBD1. The CDR3 length is 15 residues. The V gene end was trimmed by 4 bases and the J gene end by 2 bases; junction bases not matched to a gene: 6. Germline CDR1 is MNHNY and CDR2 is SVGAGI (reference sequence). CDR3 sequence: CASSFGQGGNYGYTF. CDR3 coding DNA: TGTGCCAGCAGTTTCGGACAGGGAGGGAACTATGGCTACACCTTC.